The T cell receptor beta chain described here comes from a study of blood T cell repertoires in COVID-19. For the study at large: Material from acute and convalescent COVID-19 was sourced from the United States, Italy and Spain. Sources were T cells, B-cell-depleted T cells, or PBMCs; the material itself was cDNA or gDNA.

Trimming removed 0 bases at V and 4 bases at J, with 21 bases between. Germline V gives CDR1 GTSNPN, CDR2 SVGIG (reference sequence). The CDR3 covers 17 residues. Original analysis: Reference gene primers were amplified, and this amplification served to estimate nucleated cell counts. Clones were sequenced by immunoSEQ multiplex PCR, and TCRdb holds only the in-frame ones, with some missing. That table supplies the V and J calls and clone size; D and trimming were determined from the DNA. The sample consists of around 200,000 clones, 80% of them appearing once. Sequencing used peripheral blood. This receptor was obtained from a woman aged 65 to 85 with acute or convalescent COVID-19. The chain is built from TRBV30 and TRBJ2-5; D possibly corresponds to TRBD1 (7 bases). In DNA form, the CDR3 reads TGTGCCTGGAGTGTAGGGCGCCGATCAGGGGGAGGAGAGACCCAGTACTTC. Translation gives CAWSVGRRSGGGETQYF.